This T cell receptor beta chain was recorded in a study of blood T cell repertoires in COVID-19. Per the authors' pipeline: Using reference gene primer amplification, nucleated cell counts were estimated. Using immunoSEQ multiplex PCR, the repertoire was profiled, and TCRdb retains in-frame clones only, with some absent. V, J and clone size derive from that table, while D and trimming were established from the DNA sequence. The sample lists about 35,000 clones; around 80% were seen once. CDR1 SGHKS and CDR2 YYEKEE come from the germline V gene (reference sequence). The CDR3 consists of 16 residues. V was pared by 4 bases and J by 3 bases, with 8 bases of the junction left unmatched.

This chain connects TRBV5-5 to TRBJ1-5; 9 bases fit TRBD1. Input material: peripheral blood. The TCR comes from an elderly man with active or convalescent COVID-19. This CDR3 is CASSPGQGAFNQPQHF. The CDR3 DNA follows: TGTGCCAGCAGCCCGGGACAGGGTGCCTTCAATCAGCCCCAGCATTTT.